This is a list of T cell receptor beta chains from one sample in a study of T-cell reconstitution after alpha-beta-depleted transplantation in children. TCRdb processed the PCR reads anew with MiXCR; each CDR3 protein has one entry. The repertoire holds about 900,000 distinct CDR3 sequences, with roughly 29% as singletons. The starting material was PBMCs, mostly from graft donor cells, obtained 360 days after TCRalphabeta/CD19-depleted stem cell transplant. These receptors all stem from a boy younger than two who had a stem cell transplant for SCID, so the T cells may come from the graft donor. Each CDR3 is given with its conserved first and last residue. Fields, in order: V gene, clone size, J gene, D gene, CDR3 DNA, CDR3 protein. The D gene is left open where the match is weak. Part of the rows lack a size; the others show once, few, many or a class for expanded clones.

V: TRBV7-9; size: NA; J: TRBJ2-2; D: NA; DNA: TGTGCCAGCAGCGCAAGACAGGGGGAGCTGTTTTTT; CDR3: CASSARQGELFF
V: TRBV5-1; size: few; J: TRBJ2-3; D: NA; DNA: TGCGCCAGCAGCTTGGACGGGACATGGACAGATACGCAGTATTTT; CDR3: CASSLDGTWTDTQYF
V: TRBV20-1; size: NA; J: TRBJ2-5; D: NA; DNA: TGCAGTGCTAGAAGAGGCCGACCCCAAGAGACCCAGTACTTC; CDR3: CSARRGRPQETQYF
V: TRBV5-1; size: NA; J: TRBJ2-1; D: TRBD2; DNA: TGCGCCAGCAGCATACTAGCGGGGGACACCCGGAGCTCCTACAATGAGCAGTTCTTC; CDR3: CASSILAGDTRSSYNEQFF
V: TRBV9; size: many; J: TRBJ2-7; D: NA; DNA: TGTGCCAGCAGCGTAGCTCAGGGGTCCTACGAGCAGTACTTC; CDR3: CASSVAQGSYEQYF
V: TRBV7-2; size: few; J: TRBJ2-3; D: TRBD1; DNA: TGTGCCAGCAGCTGGGGGACAGGGTTGTCGTCAGATACGCAGTATTTT; CDR3: CASSWGTGLSSDTQYF
V: TRBV10-3; size: few; J: TRBJ2-2; D: NA; DNA: TGTGCCATCAGTGAGTCGGGGGAAGGGCCCACCGGGGAGCTGTTTTTT; CDR3: CAISESGEGPTGELFF
V: TRBV24-1; size: many; J: TRBJ2-1; D: TRBD2; DNA: TGTGCCACCAGTTCCCCGGGGGGGGCGTACAATGAGCAGTTCTTC; CDR3: CATSSPGGAYNEQFF
V: TRBV7-3; size: NA; J: TRBJ2-5; D: TRBD1; DNA: TGTGCCAGCAGCCCTGGACAGGGGGGGGAAGAGACCCAGTACTTC; CDR3: CASSPGQGGEETQYF
V: TRBV9; size: NA; J: TRBJ2-5; D: TRBD2; DNA: TGTGCCAGCAGCGTAGGGACTAGTGGAGAGACCCAGTACTTC; CDR3: CASSVGTSGETQYF
V: TRBV4-3; size: NA; J: TRBJ2-3; D: TRBD2; DNA: TGCGCCAGCAGCCAAGGCGCGGGGGGTTTCACAGATACGCAGTATTTT; CDR3: CASSQGAGGFTDTQYF
V: TRBV7-8; size: few; J: TRBJ2-2; D: NA; DNA: TGTGCCAGCAGCTCCCTTCGGTACACAGGCACCGGGGAGCTGTTTTTT; CDR3: CASSSLRYTGTGELFF
V: TRBV29-1; size: few; J: TRBJ1-1; D: NA; DNA: TGCAGCGTCGAGGACTGGGCTGTGAACACTGAAGCTTTCTTT; CDR3: CSVEDWAVNTEAFF
V: TRBV20-1; size: NA; J: TRBJ1-5; D: NA; DNA: TGCAGTGCTAGTAGACAGGACCCGATAACCCATAGCAATCAGCCCCAGCATTTT; CDR3: CSASRQDPITHSNQPQHF
V: TRBV5-6; size: few; J: TRBJ2-3; D: TRBD2; DNA: TGTGCCAGCAGCTTCCGACTAGCGAGGGCAGATACGCAGTATTTT; CDR3: CASSFRLARADTQYF
V: TRBV7-2; size: few; J: TRBJ1-1; D: TRBD1; DNA: TGTGCCAGCAGCCCTTCGGGACAGCACACTGAAGCTTTCTTT; CDR3: CASSPSGQHTEAFF
V: TRBV5-1; size: NA; J: TRBJ1-1; D: TRBD1; DNA: TGCGCCAGCAGCACGGCCGGGACAGCGAACACTGAAGCTTTCTTT; CDR3: CASSTAGTANTEAFF
V: TRBV5-5; size: few; J: TRBJ2-5; D: NA; DNA: TGTGCCAGCAGCCCGGGACCGACCATGGGGGAGACCCAGTACTTC; CDR3: CASSPGPTMGETQYF
V: TRBV12-3/TRBV12-4; size: few; J: TRBJ2-7; D: NA; DNA: TGTGCCAGGTGGGGCTCCGCCTACGAGCAGTACTTC; CDR3: CARWGSAYEQYF
V: TRBV5-5; size: NA; J: TRBJ1-5; D: NA; DNA: TGTGCCAGCAGCCTGATTGGAGACAGGAGCCTTTCGCCCCAGCATTTT; CDR3: CASSLIGDRSLSPQHF
V: TRBV10-2; size: few; J: TRBJ1-1; D: NA; DNA: TGCGCCAGCAGTGAGGGCCTAGGGAGCACTGAAGCTTTCTTT; CDR3: CASSEGLGSTEAFF
V: TRBV5-1; size: NA; J: TRBJ2-3; D: TRBD2; DNA: TGCGCCAGCAGCTTGGTTATAGCGGGGGACCGAAATACGCAGTATTTT; CDR3: CASSLVIAGDRNTQYF
V: TRBV5-1; size: few; J: TRBJ2-7; D: NA; DNA: TGCGCCAGCAGCTTGTACGGCCGATACGAGCAGTACTTC; CDR3: CASSLYGRYEQYF
V: TRBV5-1; size: NA; J: TRBJ2-5; D: NA; DNA: TGCGCCAGCAGCTTGGACAGACCCCAAGAGACCCAGTACTTC; CDR3: CASSLDRPQETQYF
V: TRBV5-1; size: few; J: TRBJ1-4; D: TRBD1; DNA: TGCGCCAGCAGTCGAAGACAGGGCACTAATGAAAAACTGTTTTTT; CDR3: CASSRRQGTNEKLFF
V: TRBV4-3; size: NA; J: TRBJ2-1; D: NA; DNA: TGCGCCAGCAGCCGAGATATTCCGGGATGGCAGTTCTTC; CDR3: CASSRDIPGWQFF
V: TRBV7-6; size: few; J: TRBJ2-2; D: TRBD1; DNA: TGTGCCAGCAGCTCTAGACCCGACAGGGTCGGCACCGGGGAGCTGTTTTTT; CDR3: CASSSRPDRVGTGELFF
V: TRBV5-1; size: many; J: TRBJ2-7; D: NA; DNA: TGTGCCAGCAGTTTCGCCTCTTCTTACGAGCAGTACTTC; CDR3: CASSFASSYEQYF
V: TRBV7-9; size: few; J: TRBJ2-7; D: NA; DNA: TGTGCCAGCAGCCCCTTCGAGGACAACAACTACGAGCAGTACTTC; CDR3: CASSPFEDNNYEQYF
V: TRBV3-1; size: NA; J: TRBJ2-6; D: NA; DNA: TGTGCCAGCAGCGCATACAGGGAAGCTGGGGCCAACGTCCTGACTTTC; CDR3: CASSAYREAGANVLTF
V: TRBV7-9; size: few; J: TRBJ2-3; D: NA; DNA: TGTGCCACCCCCGGAGGGACTTTCGGGATAGATACGCAGTATTTT; CDR3: CATPGGTFGIDTQYF
V: TRBV6-1; size: few; J: TRBJ2-3; D: NA; DNA: TGTGCCAGCAGTGCTTCACACAGGGTAAACACAGATACGCAGTATTTT; CDR3: CASSASHRVNTDTQYF
V: TRBV4-2; size: NA; J: TRBJ2-5; D: TRBD2; DNA: TGTGCCAGCAGCCAAGAAGGAAGCGGGGGCCTCCAAGAGACCCAGTACTTC; CDR3: CASSQEGSGGLQETQYF
V: TRBV20-1; size: NA; J: TRBJ2-1; D: TRBD2; DNA: TGCAGTGCTAGAGATCCCAAGCGGGGGGTATTCAATGAGCAGTTCTTC; CDR3: CSARDPKRGVFNEQFF
V: TRBV4-2; size: few; J: TRBJ2-5; D: TRBD2; DNA: TGTGCCAGCAGCCACAAGGGACTAGCGGGGGGTCTGTTCCAAGAGACCCAGTACTTC; CDR3: CASSHKGLAGGLFQETQYF